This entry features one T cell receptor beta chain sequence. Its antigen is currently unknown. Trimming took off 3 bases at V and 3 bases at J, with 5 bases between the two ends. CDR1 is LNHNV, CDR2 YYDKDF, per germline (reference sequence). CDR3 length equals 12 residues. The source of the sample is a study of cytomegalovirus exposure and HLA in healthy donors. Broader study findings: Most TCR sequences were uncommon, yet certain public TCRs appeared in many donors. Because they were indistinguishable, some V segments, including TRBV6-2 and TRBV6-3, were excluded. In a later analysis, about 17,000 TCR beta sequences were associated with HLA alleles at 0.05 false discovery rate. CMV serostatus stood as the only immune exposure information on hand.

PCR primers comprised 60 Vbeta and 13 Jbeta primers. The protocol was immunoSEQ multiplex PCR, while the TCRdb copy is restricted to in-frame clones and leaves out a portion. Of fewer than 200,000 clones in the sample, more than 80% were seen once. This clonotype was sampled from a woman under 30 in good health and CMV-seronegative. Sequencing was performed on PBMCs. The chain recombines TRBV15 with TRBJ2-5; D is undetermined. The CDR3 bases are TGTGCCACCAGCAGCCTCGAAGAGACCCAGTACTTC. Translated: CATSSLEETQYF.